This TCR beta chain was profiled in a study of vaccination effects on CD4 cells after COVID-19. Looking at the study overall: Using viral peptide pools, the ViraFEST assay grew out antigen-specific CD4+ T cells prior to sequencing. Cultures of some 1.8 million PBMC per well contained around 11 IU/ml IL-2 plus 10 ug/ml peptides.

Following 10 days of culture, CD4+ T cells were isolated. Of the BNT162b2 and mRNA-1273 vaccines, participants received two doses of one or the other. Clones were sequenced by immunoSEQ multiplex PCR, and TCRdb holds only the in-frame ones, with some missing. The sample contains approximately 74,000 clones, less than 75% of which appear only once. The CDR3 runs to 13 residues. The germline V gene encodes CDR1 SNHLY and CDR2 FYNNEI. V trimming: 6 bases; J trimming: 6 bases; junction bases outside the gene matches: 5. Remarks on this clone: Its antigen is undetermined.

This rearrangement joins TRBV2 to TRBJ2-7, with TRBD1 identical over 10 bases. This receptor was identified in a human donor who received a COVID-19 vaccine. Source: CD4+ T cells from PBMCs cultured without peptide, taken after COVID-19 vaccination. The CDR3 coding sequence is TGTGCCAGCAGGGGGACAGGGGATCGCGAGCAGTACGTC. Its translation is CASRGTGDREQYV.